The next 17 T cell receptor beta chains were all read from a single sample in a study of T cell changes during pregnancy in multiple sclerosis (dated by TCRdb to the late 2010s). The library was built by means of the immunoSEQ multiplex PCR assay. TCRdb holds this immuneACCESS table with in-frame rearrangements only. Some clones are missing; in checked studies, unresolved V genes explain under half, and the rest has no known cause. In this sample the table shows nearly 45,000 clones, approximately 96% of which occur a single time. Of the sample, 0.89% falls within the top ten clones. Sequences were derived from peripheral blood, sampled in the second trimester of pregnancy. The source is a female donor with multiple sclerosis, enrolled in a pregnancy study.

This chain joins TRBV27 and TRBJ2-5, with TRBD2 matching over 8 bases. The germline V gene has CDR1 MNHEY and CDR2 SMNVEV (reference sequence). V lost 5 bases to trimming and J lost 6 bases; unmatched junction nucleotides: 11. CDR3 length equals 15 residues. CDR3 protein: CASSLRGGWGQTQYF. The CDR3 DNA is TGTGCCAGCAGTCTCCGGGGGGGGTGGGGGCAGACCCAGTACTTC.

On this clone itself: The junction differs from germline at one of its ends, possibly a read error. The V gene is TRBV7-9, the J gene TRBJ2-2; D might be TRBD2 (7 bases). The length of the CDR3 is 14 residues. Looked up from germline, CDR1 is SEHNR and CDR2 is FQNEAQ (reference sequence). The CDR3, as DNA: TGTGCCAGCTCCTACCGGGGGGCGGACGGGAAGCTGTTTTTT. It is translated as CASSYRGADGKLFF.

The chain carries TRBV30 and TRBJ2-1; TRBD1 is a possible D gene (5 bases). The germline gives CDR1 GTSNPN, CDR2 SVGIG (reference sequence). This CDR3 has 15 amino acids. Trimming removed 1 base from V and 3 bases from J, with 13 bases in between. CDR3 DNA sequence: TGTGCCTGGAGTGAGGGGCTTCTAAACTACAATGAGCAGTTCTTC. Its translation is CAWSEGLLNYNEQFF.

This sequence joins TRBV10-3 and TRBJ2-1, with D maybe TRBD2 (5 bases). Germline assignment: CDR1 ENHRY and CDR2 SYGVKD. The germline V and J ends were trimmed by 4 bases and 3 bases, with 13 bases remaining between them. The CDR3 length is 15 residues. The CDR3 is CAISASAGSYNEQFF. In DNA form, the CDR3 reads TGTGCCATCAGTGCCAGCGCGGGCAGCTACAATGAGCAGTTCTTC.

This chain connects TRBV5-4 to TRBJ1-1, with D hard to call. This CDR3 has 13 amino acids. The germline CDR1 and CDR2 sequences are SGHNT and YYREEE (reference sequence). The V end lost 3 bases, the J end lost 3 bases, and 9 bases lay between the germline ends. The CDR3 coding sequence is TGTGCCAGCAGCTCAATCTACTACACTGAAGCTTTCTTT. Translation: CASSSIYYTEAFF.

This clone was seen a single time. This CDR3 reads CASSPQGDGTEAFF. DNA for the CDR3: TGTGCCAGCTCACCTCAAGGGGATGGGACTGAAGCTTTCTTT. The V and J genes are TRBV18 and TRBJ1-1; D possibly corresponds to TRBD1 (5 bases). The germline V gene encodes CDR1 KGHSH and CDR2 LQKENI. The CDR3 runs to 14 residues. V was shortened by 3 bases and J by 5 bases, with 13 bases between the two germline ends.

The CDR3 loop reads CASSLGGGANYGYTF. CDR3 sequence (DNA): TGTGCCAGCAGCTTAGGGGGGGGCGCAAACTATGGCTACACCTTC. The rearrangement links TRBV7-3 to TRBJ1-2; possibly TRBD1 for D (6 bases). Germline values: CDR1 SGHTA, CDR2 FQGTGA. V was trimmed by 2 bases and J by 2 bases, leaving 12 bases between them. This CDR3 is 15 amino acids long.

This clone was detected a few times. J is TRBJ1-1 and V is TRBV5-4; TRBD1 agrees at 7 bases. The CDR3 is 14 residues long. Trimming took 4 bases from V and 4 from J; bases not matched to a gene: 7. Germline CDR1 reads SGHNT; CDR2 reads YYREEE (reference sequence). The CDR3 loop is CASSRQGGGTEAFF. CDR3 nucleotides: TGTGCCAGCAGCAGACAGGGTGGAGGCACTGAAGCTTTCTTT.

The rearrangement uses TRBV7-9 and TRBJ1-5; the match to TRBD1 covers 8 bases. The V gene's germline CDR1 is SEHNR and CDR2 FQNEAQ (reference sequence). The V and J ends lost 5 bases and 0 bases, in that order; junction bases with no gene match: 3. The CDR3 has 15 amino acids. The CDR3 bases are TGTGCCAGCAGCCCCGGGACAGGTAGCAATCAGCCCCAGCATTTT. Translating gives CASSPGTGSNQPQHF. The full variable domain, rest sourced from reference TRBV7-9 and TRBJ1-5, is DTGVSQNPRHKITKRGQNVTFRCDPISEHNRLYWYRQTLGQGPEFLTYFQNEAQLEKSRLLSDRFSAERPKGSFSTLEIQRTEQGDSAMYLCASSPGTGSNQPQHFGDGTRLSIL.

The chain is built from TRBV4-1 and TRBJ1-5; TRBD1 matches 7 bases. This CDR3 is 14 amino acids long. Losses at the gene ends were 0 bases for V and 7 bases for J; bases not matched to a gene: 3. Germline CDR1 is MGHRA and CDR2 is YSYEKL. CDR3 sequence reads: CASSQDQGVQPQHF. The CDR3 bases are TGCGCCAGCAGCCAAGATCAGGGGGTCCAGCCCCAGCATTTT.

V is TRBV27 and J is TRBJ2-5; 7 positions agree with TRBD1. The CDR3 extends over 14 amino acids. Trimming at V came to 5 bases and at J to 2 bases, leaving 5 bases not matched to a gene. CDR1 MNHEY and CDR2 SMNVEV come from the germline V gene (reference sequence). DNA of the CDR3: TGTGCCAGCAGTCCGTACAGGGGTCAAGAGACCCAGTACTTC. Translating it yields CASSPYRGQETQYF.

The chain recombines TRBV18 with TRBJ2-1; 10 bases match TRBD1. The CDR3 contains 15 residues. V lost 8 bases and J lost 3; bases outside the gene matches: 7. Germline V CDR1 and CDR2: KGHSH, LQKENI. CDR3 sequence (DNA): TGTGCCAGCAGAAGGACAGGGGGAGACTACAATGAGCAGTTCTTC. This gives the protein CASRRTGGDYNEQFF.

V gene TRBV7-6 combines with J gene TRBJ1-3; D ambiguous. The germline V gene encodes CDR1 SGHVS and CDR2 FNYEAQ. V was clipped by 0 bases and J by 0 bases, with 9 bases between them. There are 16 residues in the CDR3. The CDR3 loop is CASSLAPILSGNTIYF. Written as DNA, the CDR3 is TGTGCCAGCAGCTTAGCCCCTATACTCTCTGGAAACACCATATATTTT.

In this sample, this clone turned up once. The rearrangement uses TRBV5-1 and TRBJ2-1; 10 nucleotides match TRBD2. CDR1 and CDR2 from the germline V gene are SGHRS and YFSETQ. The CDR3 is 17 amino acids. J gave up 0 bases and V 4 bases, and 7 bases lay outside the gene matches. CDR3 loop: CASSPGLAYSSYNEQFF. The DNA of the CDR3 is TGCGCCAGCAGCCCGGGACTAGCGTATAGCTCCTACAATGAGCAGTTCTTC.

This rearrangement joins TRBV7-6 to TRBJ1-1; the match to TRBD1 covers 7 bases. This CDR3 contains 16 residues. The ends lost 3 bases at V and 6 bases at J; junction bases unmatched: 13. From germline, CDR1 is SGHVS and CDR2 FNYEAQ. In nucleotides, the CDR3 is TGTGCCAGCAGCTTCGCCCCGGCCTTAGGGGGCTCTGAAGCTTTCTTT. Translation: CASSFAPALGGSEAFF.

This chain joins TRBV18 and TRBJ2-6; no clear D gene. Trimming removed 3 bases at V and 4 bases at J, with 13 bases between. The CDR3 is 16 amino acids. Germline CDR1 reads KGHSH; CDR2 reads LQKENI. CDR3 sequence (DNA): TGTGCCAGCTCACCGGGCCCTCGTTCCGGGGCCAACGTCCTGACTTTC. It translates to CASSPGPRSGANVLTF.

The chain couples TRBV30 to TRBJ2-1, with a tentative D call TRBD2 (5 bases). This CDR3 has 17 amino acids. Germline values: CDR1 GTSNPN, CDR2 SVGIG (reference sequence). V dropped 0 bases and J dropped 6 bases, with 21 bases sitting between them. The CDR3 DNA is TGTGCCTGGAGTGTATACTCGCGGGCTAGATATGGCAATGAGCAGTTCTTC. Amino acids: CAWSVYSRARYGNEQFF.